What follows are 30 T cell receptor beta chains derived from one specimen sequenced in a study of CXCR3-negative and CXCR3-positive naive CD8 T cells. Whole-study results and caveats: Greater hydrophobicity was found in TRB CDR3s of CXCR3-positive naive cells than of CXCR3-negative naive cells.

Their specific antigens are unknown. The libraries of TRB cDNA were constructed through 5' RACE using UMI labels. No DNA is given; TCRdb re-called the 5' RACE reads and lists each CDR3 protein once. The sample holds roughly 110,000 distinct CDR3 sequences. Sequenced material: naive CXCR3+ CD8+ T cells from blood. Subset meaning: CD45RO-CCR7+CD27+CD95- naive CD8+ T cells expressing CXCR3 (TNR3+). The source is a human donor in good health. Some clones in this sample may be carry-over from other donors' samples.

The chain recombines TRBV5-6 with TRBJ2-1; TCRdb outputs TRBD2, but without DNA this stays unchecked. CDR1 is SGHDT and CDR2 is YYEEEE in the germline V gene. The CDR3 extends over 14 amino acids. The chain's CDR3 is CASSLRRIYNEQFF.

The chain recombines TRBV12-3 or TRBV12-4 with TRBJ1-4. CDR3 length: 16 amino acids. CDR3 loop: CASSRTRDLSNEKLFF.

The chain couples TRBV5-4 to TRBJ2-1. This CDR3 spans 15 amino acids. Germline lookup yields CDR1 SGHNT and CDR2 YYREEE (reference sequence). The CDR3 loop reads CASSFGPPSYNEQFF.

This chain connects TRBV4-3 to TRBJ1-3; with no DNA, the TCRdb D assignment of TRBD1 cannot be verified. This CDR3 contains 15 residues. Germline V gene sequence: CDR1 LGHNA, CDR2 YSLEER. CDR3 region: CASSQDRAVGNTIYF.

The chain joins TRBV21-1 to TRBJ1-5; no DNA is available, so the TRBD1 call from TCRdb remains unchecked. TRBV21-1 constitutes a pseudogene. This CDR3 is 17 amino acids long. CDR3 loop: CASSKGSDRGGNQPQHF.

V gene TRBV20-1 combines with J gene TRBJ2-3; TCRdb's D call of TRBD2 is untestable without DNA. This CDR3 is built from 16 residues. Germline CDR1 reads DFQATT; CDR2 reads SNEGSKA (reference sequence). This CDR3 is CSARDGLAASTDTQYF.

The chain combines TRBV21-1 with TRBJ2-3; absent DNA, TCRdb's TRBD1 call cannot be checked. TRBV21-1 is annotated as a pseudogene. This CDR3 region has 12 residues. The CDR3 is CARRDRGDTQYF.

The CDR3 loop reads CASSFSGEYEQYF. The V and J genes are TRBV11-2 and TRBJ2-7; TCRdb reports TRBD2, a call that lacks DNA to check it against. CDR1 is SGHAT, CDR2 FQNNGV, per germline. CDR3 length: 13 amino acids.

The chain carries TRBV12-3 or TRBV12-4 and TRBJ2-7; the TRBD2 assignment by TCRdb is unverifiable without DNA. This CDR3 is built from 14 residues. This chain's CDR3 is CASSRTSGTYEQYF.

The chain has TRBV13 and TRBJ2-2; TCRdb calls TRBD1, which cannot be checked without DNA. Germline CDR1 and CDR2: PRHDT and FYEKMQ (reference sequence). The CDR3 has 14 residues. The CDR3 sequence is CASSAGRNTGELFF.

V and J are TRBV14 and TRBJ2-1; TCRdb's D call, TRBD2, is unchecked because there is no DNA. The germline V gene encodes CDR1 SGHDN and CDR2 FVKESK. CDR3 length equals 17 residues. CDR3 residues: CASSQAPGLAGGNEQFF.

The rearrangement joins TRBV5-1 to TRBJ2-7; TCRdb outputs TRBD1, but without DNA this stays unchecked. In germline, CDR1 is SGHRS, CDR2 YFSETQ. The CDR3 sequence is 15 residues long. CDR3 residues: CASSLEGTETYEQYF.

The chain joins TRBV5-1 to TRBJ2-1; with no DNA, the TCRdb D assignment of TRBD2 cannot be verified. Germline CDR1 reads SGHRS; CDR2 reads YFSETQ. The CDR3 loop spans 17 amino acids. The CDR3 reads CASSQQQLAGGINEQFF.

This chain joins TRBV18 and TRBJ2-7; the D gene TCRdb calls, TRBD2, cannot be checked with no DNA. This CDR3 has 13 residues. Germline assignment: CDR1 KGHSH and CDR2 LQKENI. CDR3 sequence reads: CASSPEAEYEQYF.

V gene TRBV12-3 or TRBV12-4 combines with J gene TRBJ1-4; as DNA is missing, the TRBD1 call by TCRdb cannot be tested. This CDR3 region has 15 residues. The CDR3: CASSLAEGFGEKLFF.

According to its frequency, this clonotype is medium-sized. The rearrangement joins TRBV18 to TRBJ1-1. CDR1 KGHSH and CDR2 LQKENI come from the germline V gene. This CDR3 contains 12 residues. CDR3 residues: CASSPSEAEAFF. The full variable domain, completed using reference TRBV18 and TRBJ1-1, is NAGVMQNPRHLVRRRGQEARLRCSPMKGHSHVYWYRQLPEEGLKFMVYLQKENIIDESGMPKERFSAEFPKEGPSILRIQQVVRGDSAAYFCASSPSEAEAFFGQGTRLTVV.

The CDR3 here is CASPPKTSGRINEYF. The J gene is TRBJ2-7, the V gene TRBV27; checking the TCRdb D call of TRBD2 is not possible without DNA. The CDR3 covers 15 residues. Per the germline V gene, CDR1 is MNHEY and CDR2 is SMNVEV (reference sequence).

The rearrangement joins TRBV13 to TRBJ2-1; TCRdb selects TRBD1, and the lack of DNA leaves this call unchecked. The germline CDR1 and CDR2 sequences are PRHDT and FYEKMQ (reference sequence). The CDR3 is 15 residues long. The CDR3 is CASSFDGQGYNEQFF.

V and J are TRBV7-2 and TRBJ2-3; TCRdb selects TRBD2, and the lack of DNA leaves this call unchecked. The CDR3 consists of 16 residues. Germline CDR1 is SGHTA and CDR2 is FQGNSA. This CDR3 is CASSPGTQTRTDTQYF.

The V gene is TRBV20-1, the J gene TRBJ1-3. Germline V gene data show CDR1 as DFQATT and CDR2 as SNEGSKA (reference sequence). The CDR3 has 14 amino acids. The CDR3 sequence: CSARVVDSGNTIYF.

This chain uses TRBV4-3 with TRBJ1-1. The CDR3 totals 16 residues. CDR1 and CDR2 (germline): LGHNA, YSLEER. This CDR3 reads CASSQDRGSLNTEAFF.

The gene calls are TRBV10-2 and TRBJ2-4. The CDR3 loop spans 15 amino acids. Germline loops: CDR1 WSHSY, CDR2 SAAADI. The CDR3 here is CASSDLPVAKNIQYF.

J is TRBJ2-5 and V is TRBV20-1; no DNA is available, so the TRBD1 call from TCRdb remains unchecked. CDR3 size: 12 residues. Per germline, CDR1 DFQATT and CDR2 SNEGSKA (reference sequence). CDR3 residues: CSADRVQETQYF.

The chain has TRBV3-1 and TRBJ1-2; as DNA is missing, the TRBD1 call by TCRdb cannot be tested. CDR1 is LGHDT and CDR2 is YNNKEL in the germline V gene (reference sequence). CDR3 length: 20 amino acids. CDR3 in amino acids: CASSQVLGALGRTINYGYAF.

The rearrangement joins TRBV3-1 to TRBJ2-4; TCRdb picks TRBD1, but there is no DNA to check that call. Germline V gene sequence: CDR1 LGHDT, CDR2 YNNKEL (reference sequence). The CDR3 runs to 15 residues. CDR3 amino acids: CASSKRDGFQHIQYF. Combining the CDR3 with reference TRBV3-1 and TRBJ2-4 gives the whole variable domain DTAVSQTPKYLVTQMGNDKSIKCEQNLGHDTMYWYKQDSKKFLKIMFSYNNKELIINETVPNRFSPKSPDKAHLNLHINSLELGDSAVYFCASSKRDGFQHIQYFGAGTRLSVL.

The chain employs TRBV5-1 and TRBJ2-5; there is no DNA to check the TCRdb D call of TRBD2. The CDR3 sequence is 13 residues long. Looked up from germline, CDR1 is SGHRS and CDR2 is YFSETQ. The CDR3 region is CASNEGYQETQYF.

The chain employs TRBV28 and TRBJ2-2; TCRdb reports TRBD2, a call that lacks DNA to check it against. Germline V gene lookup returns CDR1 MDHEN and CDR2 SYDVKM. The CDR3 length is 15 residues. The CDR3 sequence: CASIGTSGSSGELFF.

The chain is built from TRBV12-3 or TRBV12-4 and TRBJ1-2. This CDR3 is 18 amino acids long. CDR3 in amino acids: CASSSQTLDAGEDYGYTF.

The CDR3 loop is CASGAWGYQYF. The chain recombines TRBV12-3 or TRBV12-4 with TRBJ2-5. The CDR3 is 11 amino acids.

This chain joins TRBV27 and TRBJ1-1; no DNA is available, so the TRBD1 call from TCRdb remains unchecked. Germline assignment: CDR1 MNHEY and CDR2 SMNVEV (reference sequence). This CDR3 comprises 12 residues. The CDR3 loop is CASSLRQGEAFF.